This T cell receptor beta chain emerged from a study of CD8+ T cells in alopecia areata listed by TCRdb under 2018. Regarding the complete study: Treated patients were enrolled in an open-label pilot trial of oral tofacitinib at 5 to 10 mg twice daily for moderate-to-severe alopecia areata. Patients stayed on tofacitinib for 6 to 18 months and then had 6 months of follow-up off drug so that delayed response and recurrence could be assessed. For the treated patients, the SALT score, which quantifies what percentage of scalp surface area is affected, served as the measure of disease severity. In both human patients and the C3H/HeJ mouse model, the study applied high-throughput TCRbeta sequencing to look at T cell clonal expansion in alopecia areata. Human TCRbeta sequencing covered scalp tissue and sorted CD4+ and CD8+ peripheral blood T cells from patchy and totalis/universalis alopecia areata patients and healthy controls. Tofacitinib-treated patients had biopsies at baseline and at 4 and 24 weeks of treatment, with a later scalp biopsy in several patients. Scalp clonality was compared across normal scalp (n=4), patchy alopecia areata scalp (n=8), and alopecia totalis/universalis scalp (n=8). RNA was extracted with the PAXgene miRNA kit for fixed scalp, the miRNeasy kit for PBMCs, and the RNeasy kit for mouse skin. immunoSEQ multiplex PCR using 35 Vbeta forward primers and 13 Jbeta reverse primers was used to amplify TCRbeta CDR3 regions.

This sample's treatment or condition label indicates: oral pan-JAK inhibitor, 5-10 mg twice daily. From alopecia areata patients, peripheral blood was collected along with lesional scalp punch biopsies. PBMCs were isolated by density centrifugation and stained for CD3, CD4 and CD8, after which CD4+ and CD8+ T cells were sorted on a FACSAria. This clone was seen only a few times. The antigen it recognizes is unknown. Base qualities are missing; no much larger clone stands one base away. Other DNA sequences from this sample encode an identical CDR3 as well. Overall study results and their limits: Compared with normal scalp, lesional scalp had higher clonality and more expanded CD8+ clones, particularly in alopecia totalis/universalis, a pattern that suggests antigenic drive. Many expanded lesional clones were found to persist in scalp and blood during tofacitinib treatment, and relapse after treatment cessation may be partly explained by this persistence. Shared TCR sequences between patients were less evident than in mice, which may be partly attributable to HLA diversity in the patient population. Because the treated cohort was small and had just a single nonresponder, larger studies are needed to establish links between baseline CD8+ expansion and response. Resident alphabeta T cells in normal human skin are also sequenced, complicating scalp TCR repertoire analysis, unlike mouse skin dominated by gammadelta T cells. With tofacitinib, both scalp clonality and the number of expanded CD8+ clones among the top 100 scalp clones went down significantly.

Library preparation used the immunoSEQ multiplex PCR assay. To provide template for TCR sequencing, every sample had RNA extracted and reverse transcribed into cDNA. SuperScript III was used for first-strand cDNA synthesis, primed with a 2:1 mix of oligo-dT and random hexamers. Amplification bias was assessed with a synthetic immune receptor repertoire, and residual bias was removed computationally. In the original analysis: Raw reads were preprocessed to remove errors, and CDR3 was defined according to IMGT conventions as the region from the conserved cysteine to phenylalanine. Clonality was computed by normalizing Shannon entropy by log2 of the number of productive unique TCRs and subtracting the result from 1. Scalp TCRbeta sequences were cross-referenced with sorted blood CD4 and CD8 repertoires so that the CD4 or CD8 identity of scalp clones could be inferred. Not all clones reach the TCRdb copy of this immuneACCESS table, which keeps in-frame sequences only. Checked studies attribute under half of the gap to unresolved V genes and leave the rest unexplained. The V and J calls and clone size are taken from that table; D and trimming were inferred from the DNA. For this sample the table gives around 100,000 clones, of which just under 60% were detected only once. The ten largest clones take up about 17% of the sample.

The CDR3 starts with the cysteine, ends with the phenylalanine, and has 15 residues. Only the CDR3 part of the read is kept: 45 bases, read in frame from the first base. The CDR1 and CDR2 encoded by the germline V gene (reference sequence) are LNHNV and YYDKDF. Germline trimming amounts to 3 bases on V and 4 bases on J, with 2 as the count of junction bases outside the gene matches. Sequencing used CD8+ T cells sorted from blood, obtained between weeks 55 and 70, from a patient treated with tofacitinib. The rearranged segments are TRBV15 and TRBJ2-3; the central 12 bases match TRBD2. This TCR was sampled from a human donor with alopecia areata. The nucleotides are TGTGCCACCAGCAGTCTAGCGGGGGGGCCAGATACGCAGTATTTT. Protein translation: CATSSLAGGPDTQYF.